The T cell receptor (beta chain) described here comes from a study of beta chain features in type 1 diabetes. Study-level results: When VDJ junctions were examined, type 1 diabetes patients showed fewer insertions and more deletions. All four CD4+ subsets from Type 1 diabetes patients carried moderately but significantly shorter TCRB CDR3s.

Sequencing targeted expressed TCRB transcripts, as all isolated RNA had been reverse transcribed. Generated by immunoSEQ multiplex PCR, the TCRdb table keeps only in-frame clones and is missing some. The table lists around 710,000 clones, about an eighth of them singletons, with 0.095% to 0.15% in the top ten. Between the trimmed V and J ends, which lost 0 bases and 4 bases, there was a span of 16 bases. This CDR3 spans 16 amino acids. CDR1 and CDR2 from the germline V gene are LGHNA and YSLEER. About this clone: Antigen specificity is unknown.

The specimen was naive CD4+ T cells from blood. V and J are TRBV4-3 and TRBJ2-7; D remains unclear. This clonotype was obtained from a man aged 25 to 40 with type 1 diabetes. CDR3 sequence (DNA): TGCGCCAGCAGCCAAGATTATCGAACAGCTACTTACGAGCAGTACTTC. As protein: CASSQDYRTATYEQYF.